The next 26 T cell receptor beta chains were all read from a single sample in a study of T-cell memory formation after mild COVID-19. Each CDR3 protein is one row after TCRdb ran MiXCR on the 5' RACE reads. In the table there are 30,000 or so distinct CDR3 sequences, about 21% of which are singletons. The sample consisted of PBMCs or a T cell subset sorted from them (not recorded which). These receptors were taken from an adult who had mild COVID-19 (a few samples of this study predate the infection). Cell type and time point are not known.

This clonotype has ten or more counts. The chain links TRBV13 to TRBJ2-3; D not certain. Germline V gives CDR1 PRHDT, CDR2 FYEKMQ (reference sequence). V dropped 1 base and J dropped 7 bases, with 6 bases sitting between them. The CDR3 is 12 amino acids. As DNA, the CDR3 is TGTGCCAGCAGCTTAGATGGGAATACGCAGTATTTT. It codes for CASSLDGNTQYF.

This clonotype was seen at least ten times. V and J are TRBV6-6 and TRBJ2-2; 9 bases line up with TRBD1. The CDR3 covers 15 residues. CDR1 and CDR2 (germline): MNHNY, SVGAGI (reference sequence). Trimming cost V 6 bases and J 5 bases; bases outside gene matches: 7. The CDR3 loop is CASSSDRGGTGELFF. The CDR3 nucleotides are TGTGCCAGCAGCTCGGACAGGGGAGGAACCGGGGAGCTGTTTTTT.

In its sample, this clonotype was seen many times. The chain has TRBV15 and TRBJ2-7, with 9 bases that match TRBD2. Trimming took 2 bases from V and 2 from J; bases not matched to a gene: 7. The CDR3 is 16 residues long. Germline V gene lookup returns CDR1 LNHNV and CDR2 YYDKDF (reference sequence). CDR3 protein: CATSRLAGTKAYEQYF. CDR3 nucleotides: TGTGCCACCAGCAGACTAGCGGGGACTAAAGCCTACGAGCAGTACTTC.

Many counts were recorded for this clonotype. The chain combines TRBV6-5 with TRBJ2-3; D not certain. V shed 0 bases and J shed 4 bases, with 11 bases lying between them. Germline values: CDR1 MNHEY, CDR2 SVGAGI. The CDR3 sequence is 15 residues long. The CDR3 region has the DNA TGTGCCAGCAGTTACTCCACTTGGAAAGCAGATACGCAGTATTTT. This translates into CASSYSTWKADTQYF.

This clonotype was observed many times. The chain carries TRBV6-1 and TRBJ2-6; D call uncertain. Trimming removed 6 bases at V and 0 bases at J, with 6 bases between. Germline CDR1 reads MNHNS; CDR2 reads SASEGT. The CDR3 covers 14 residues. This chain's CDR3 is CASSQPSGANVLTF. The CDR3 DNA is TGTGCCAGCAGCCAACCCTCTGGGGCCAACGTCCTGACTTTC.

By frequency in the sample, this clonotype is medium-sized. The chain links TRBV20-1 to TRBJ1-5; D call uncertain. CDR3 size: 13 residues. Germline V lookup: CDR1 DFQATT, CDR2 SNEGSKA (reference sequence). V gave up 3 bases and J gave up 0 bases, with 6 bases separating them. The CDR3 spells CSASPYSNQPQHF. CDR3 bases: TGCAGTGCTAGTCCCTATAGCAATCAGCCCCAGCATTTT.

CDR3: CASSGLGFNEQYF. The CDR3 DNA is TGTGCCAGCAGTGGGCTAGGTTTCAACGAGCAGTACTTC. This chain links TRBV12-3 or TRBV12-4 with TRBJ2-7; D is unclear. Trimming shortened V by 5 bases and J by 5 bases, and 13 bases separated the two germline ends. The CDR3 spans 13 residues.

This clonotype came up many times. The rearrangement uses TRBV5-1 and TRBJ2-6; D is tentatively TRBD1 or TRBD2 (6 bases each). Germline CDR1 reads SGHRS; CDR2 reads YFSETQ. The ends were cut back, 0 bases at V and 0 bases at J, with 10 bases in the middle. The CDR3 contains 17 residues. CDR3 sequence (DNA): TGCGCCAGCAGCTTGGAGGGGGGCCGCTCTGGGGCCAACGTCCTGACTTTC. Its translation is CASSLEGGRSGANVLTF.

V gene TRBV7-9 combines with J gene TRBJ1-1, with D tentatively TRBD1 (6 bases). Trimming took 1 base from V and 2 from J, leaving 8 bases between them. CDR3 length: 14 residues. Germline assignment: CDR1 SEHNR and CDR2 FQNEAQ (reference sequence). CDR3: CASSLVTGNTEAFF. For the CDR3, the DNA is TGTGCCAGCAGCTTAGTGACAGGTAACACTGAAGCTTTCTTT.

In this sample, this clonotype turned up many times. The CDR3 reads CASSYSALGEQFF. Written as DNA, the CDR3 is TGTGCCAGCAGTTACTCAGCCCTAGGTGAGCAGTTCTTC. V gene TRBV6-5 combines with J gene TRBJ2-1; no reliable D call. CDR1 is MNHEY and CDR2 is SVGAGI in the germline V gene. CDR3 length: 13 amino acids. V gave up 0 bases and J gave up 9 bases, with 9 bases separating them.

This clonotype was seen a handful of times. The rearrangement uses TRBV19 and TRBJ2-7; D is undetermined. This CDR3 is built from 17 residues. Trimming pared 4 bases from V and 5 bases from J, leaving 24 bases between. From germline, CDR1 is LNHDA and CDR2 SQIVND (reference sequence). As DNA, the CDR3 is TGTGCCAGTAGTACCGTTCACAGACCTTCCTCGAGTAACGAGCAGTACTTC. Encoded protein: CASSTVHRPSSSNEQYF.

This clonotype has just a few counts. V is TRBV11-2 and J is TRBJ2-4, with no clear D. This CDR3 has 12 amino acids. Germline lookup yields CDR1 SGHAT and CDR2 FQNNGV. Trimming shortened V by 4 bases and J by 13 bases, and 14 bases separated the two germline ends. The CDR3: CASSSSDRGQYF. The CDR3 bases are TGTGCCAGCAGCTCCAGCGATCGAGGCCAGTACTTC.

J is TRBJ2-7 and V is TRBV6-1; 7 bases fit TRBD1. This CDR3 comprises 14 residues. Germline V gives CDR1 MNHNS, CDR2 SASEGT. J lost 0 bases, V lost 1 base, and 0 bases had no gene match. The CDR3 coding sequence is TGTGCCAGCAGTGAAGGGGACAGCTCCTACGAGCAGTACGTC. Amino acid sequence: CASSEGDSSYEQYV.

This clonotype was observed many times. The V and J genes are TRBV29-1 and TRBJ2-1; D ambiguous. Germline V gene lookup returns CDR1 SQVTM and CDR2 ANQGSEA. V lost 5 bases, J lost 0 bases, and 14 bases lay in between. This CDR3 has 15 amino acids. The chain's CDR3 is CSVTYTRFSYNEQFF. In nucleotides, the CDR3 is TGCAGCGTTACATATACCAGGTTCTCCTACAATGAGCAGTTCTTC.

The chain employs TRBV12-3 or TRBV12-4 and TRBJ1-1; D ambiguous. This CDR3 spans 11 amino acids. V gave up 3 bases and J gave up 5 bases, with 4 bases separating them. The CDR3 region is CASSFSTEAFF. The DNA for the CDR3 is TGTGCCAGCAGTTTCTCGACTGAAGCTTTCTTT.

Many counts were recorded for this clonotype. The rearrangement uses TRBV5-4 and TRBJ2-1; 7 bases are a match to TRBD2. The CDR3 is 16 amino acids. V shed 0 bases, J shed 0 bases, and the junction held 3 bases outside the gene matches. Germline V gene data show CDR1 as SGHNT and CDR2 as YYREEE (reference sequence). This CDR3 is CASSLVRGTSYNEQFF. For the CDR3, the DNA is TGTGCCAGCAGCTTGGTGCGGGGGACCTCCTACAATGAGCAGTTCTTC.

This clonotype came up a few times. The V and J genes are TRBV9 and TRBJ2-5; 9 bases align to TRBD1. V shed 0 bases, J shed 5 bases, and the junction held 14 bases outside the gene matches. The germline V gene has CDR1 SGDLS and CDR2 YYNGEE. The CDR3 extends over 18 amino acids. CDR3 DNA sequence: TGTGCCAGCAGCGTAGCATTAACCGGGACAGGGTATGGGGAGACCCAGTACTTC. Translating it yields CASSVALTGTGYGETQYF.

This clonotype has at least ten counts. The genes are TRBV12-3 or TRBV12-4 and TRBJ1-4; a weak D match, TRBD1 (6 bases). This CDR3 is 15 amino acids long. V was cut by 3 bases and J by 10 bases, with 18 bases left in between. CDR3 loop: CASSFGGRDPGKLFF. The CDR3 nucleotides read TGTGCCAGCAGTTTTGGGGGCAGGGACCCCGGAAAACTGTTTTTT.

There are many counts of this clonotype. The gene calls are TRBV3-1 and TRBJ1-5; maybe TRBD1 (6 bases). Germline values: CDR1 LGHDT, CDR2 YNNKEL (reference sequence). This CDR3 comprises 14 residues. Trimming cost V 1 base and J 6 bases, with 10 bases left between them. CDR3 DNA sequence: TGTGCCAGCAGCCAAGCAACAGGGACTCAGCCCCAGCATTTT. Its protein is CASSQATGTQPQHF.

The sample holds many counts of this clonotype. This chain connects TRBV12-3 or TRBV12-4 to TRBJ2-1, with D tentatively TRBD1 (6 bases). CDR3 length: 12 residues. V was trimmed by 6 bases and J by 8 bases, leaving 11 bases between them. CDR3 region: CASRQGAYEQFF. CDR3 sequence (DNA): TGTGCCAGCAGACAGGGAGCTTATGAGCAGTTCTTC.

This rearrangement joins TRBV11-2 to TRBJ1-2, with a possible D match to TRBD1 (6 bases). V lost 6 bases and J 6 bases, leaving 14 bases between the germline ends. Looked up from germline, CDR1 is SGHAT and CDR2 is FQNNGV. The CDR3 runs 13 residues. The CDR3 loop is CASSRKQGHGYTF. The CDR3 DNA reads TGTGCCAGCAGTCGTAAACAGGGACATGGCTACACCTTC. The full variable domain, rest sourced from reference TRBV11-2 and TRBJ1-2, is EAGVAQSPRYKIIEKRQSVAFWCNPISGHATLYWYQQILGQGPKLLIQFQNNGVVDDSQLPKDRFSAERLKGVDSTLKIQPAKLEDSAVYLCASSRKQGHGYTFGSGTRLTVV.

Relative to its sample, this clonotype is medium-sized. This chain connects TRBV15 to TRBJ2-5; TRBD2 matches 11 bases. This CDR3 contains 16 residues. Germline V gene data show CDR1 as LNHNV and CDR2 as YYDKDF (reference sequence). J lost 2 bases, V lost 5 bases, and 7 bases had no gene match. CDR3 residues: CATSRASGRKQETQYF. Written as DNA, the CDR3 is TGTGCCACCAGCCGGGCTAGCGGGAGGAAACAAGAGACCCAGTACTTC.

This clonotype was seen many times. Mismatch with germline at one junction end may stem from a read error. The genes are TRBV7-7 and TRBJ2-5, with no clear D. The length of the CDR3 is 13 residues. The germline CDR1 and CDR2 sequences are SSHAT and FNYEAQ (reference sequence). The CDR3 DNA reads TGTGCTAGCAGCTTAGACCACCAAGAGACCCAGTACTTC. Protein: CASSLDHQETQYF.

Ten or more counts support this clonotype. The chain recombines TRBV14 with TRBJ1-6; a possible D gene is TRBD1 (6 bases). The V end was cut by 0 bases, the J end by 7 bases, with 10 bases between. CDR3 length: 15 residues. The germline V gene has CDR1 SGHDN and CDR2 FVKESK. This chain's CDR3 is CASSQEQGRNSPLHF. Written as DNA, the CDR3 is TGTGCCAGCAGCCAAGAACAGGGTCGGAATTCACCCCTCCACTTT.

This clonotype was observed at least ten times. The V call is TRBV27, the J call TRBJ1-1; 8 nucleotides align to TRBD1. Germline lookup yields CDR1 MNHEY and CDR2 SMNVEV (reference sequence). V was pared by 6 bases and J by 6 bases, with 9 bases of the junction left unmatched. The CDR3 runs to 14 residues. CDR3 nucleotides: TGTGCCAGCAGCCGTCCGGGACAGGTCTCTGAAGCTTTCTTT. Residues: CASSRPGQVSEAFF.

This clonotype was counted at least ten times. The chain recombines TRBV20-1 with TRBJ2-3; D is unclear. Germline V CDR1 and CDR2: DFQATT, SNEGSKA (reference sequence). The CDR3 has 16 residues. V lost 3 bases, J lost 0 bases, and 16 bases lay in between. The CDR3, as DNA: TGCAGTGCTAGCGAGACCCGCGGATCTAGCACAGATACGCAGTATTTT. Protein product: CSASETRGSSTDTQYF.